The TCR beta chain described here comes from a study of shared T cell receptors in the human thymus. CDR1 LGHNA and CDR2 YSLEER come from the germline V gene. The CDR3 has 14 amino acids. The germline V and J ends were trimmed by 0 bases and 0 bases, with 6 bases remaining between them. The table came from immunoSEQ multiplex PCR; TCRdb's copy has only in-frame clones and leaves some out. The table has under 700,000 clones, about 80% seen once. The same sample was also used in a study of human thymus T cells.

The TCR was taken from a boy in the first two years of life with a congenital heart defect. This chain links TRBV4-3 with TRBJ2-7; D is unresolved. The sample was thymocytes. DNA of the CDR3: TGCGCCAGCAGCCAAGATGACACCTCCTACGAGCAGTACTTC. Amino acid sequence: CASSQDDTSYEQYF.